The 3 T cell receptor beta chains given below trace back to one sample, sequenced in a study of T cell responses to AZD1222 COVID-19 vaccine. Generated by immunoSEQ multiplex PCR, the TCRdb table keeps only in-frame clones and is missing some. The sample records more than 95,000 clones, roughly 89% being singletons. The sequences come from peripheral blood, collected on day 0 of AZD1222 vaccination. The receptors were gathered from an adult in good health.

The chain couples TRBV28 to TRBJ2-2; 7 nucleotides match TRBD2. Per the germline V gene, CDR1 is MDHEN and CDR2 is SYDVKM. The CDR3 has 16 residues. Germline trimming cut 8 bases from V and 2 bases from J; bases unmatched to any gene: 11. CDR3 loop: CASLQLGGSNTGELFF. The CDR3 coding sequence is TGTGCCAGCCTACAATTGGGCGGGAGTAACACCGGGGAGCTGTTTTTT.

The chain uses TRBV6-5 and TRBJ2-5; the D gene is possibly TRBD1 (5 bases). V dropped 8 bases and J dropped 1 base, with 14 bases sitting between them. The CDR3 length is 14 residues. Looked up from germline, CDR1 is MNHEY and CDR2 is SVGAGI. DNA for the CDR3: TGTGCCAGCGGCCGGAAAGACAGCCAAGAGACCCAGTACTTC. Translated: CASGRKDSQETQYF.

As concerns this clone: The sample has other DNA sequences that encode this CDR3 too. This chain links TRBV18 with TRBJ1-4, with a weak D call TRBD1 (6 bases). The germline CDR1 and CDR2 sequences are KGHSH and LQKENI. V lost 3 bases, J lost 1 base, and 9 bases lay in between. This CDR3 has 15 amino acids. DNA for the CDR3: TGTGCCAGCTCACCTCAAGGGGGAACTAATGAAAAACTGTTTTTT. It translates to CASSPQGGTNEKLFF.